This is a list of T cell receptor beta chains from one sample in a study of T-cell reconstitution after alpha-beta-depleted transplantation in children. MiXCR, run by TCRdb on the PCR reads, gives a single entry per CDR3 protein. The table shows 440,000 or so distinct CDR3 sequences, with around two fifths occurring only once. Sequenced material: PBMCs, taken before TCRalphabeta/CD19-depleted stem cell transplant. The receptors stem from a girl aged 2 to 9 with aplastic anemia, due to receive a stem cell transplant. The CDR3 runs from the conserved cysteine through the conserved F or W. D genes are given only for firm matches. Clone sizes are given selectively: once, few, many, or a class where the clone is expanded.

v_call: TRBV29-1
clone_size: -
d_call: TRBD1
j_call: TRBJ2-5
cdr3_aa: CSVERGRGQFQETQYF
cdr3_nt: TGCAGCGTTGAGCGCGGCAGGGGACAGTTCCAAGAGACCCAGTACTTC

v_call: TRBV11-2
clone_size: few
d_call: -
j_call: TRBJ2-2
cdr3_aa: CASSLLGAAGELFF
cdr3_nt: TGTGCCAGCAGCTTACTAGGGGCCGCCGGGGAGCTGTTTTTT

v_call: TRBV6-5
clone_size: -
d_call: -
j_call: TRBJ2-1
cdr3_aa: CASSISPAVLFF
cdr3_nt: TGTGCCAGCAGTATTTCCCCGGCGGTTCTGTTCTTC

v_call: TRBV27
clone_size: once
d_call: -
j_call: TRBJ2-1
cdr3_aa: CASILLGTNEQFF
cdr3_nt: TGTGCCAGCATTCTCCTGGGGACCAATGAGCAGTTCTTC

v_call: TRBV5-1
clone_size: many
d_call: -
j_call: TRBJ2-7
cdr3_aa: CASSLDRDGYEQYF
cdr3_nt: TGCGCCAGCAGCTTGGACCGAGATGGCTACGAGCAGTACTTC

v_call: TRBV18
clone_size: -
d_call: -
j_call: TRBJ2-1
cdr3_aa: CASSPSTGTYYNEQFF
cdr3_nt: TGTGCCAGCTCACCTTCGACAGGTACCTACTACAATGAGCAGTTCTTC

v_call: TRBV7-2
clone_size: few
d_call: -
j_call: TRBJ2-7
cdr3_aa: CASSLDSSRLYEQYF
cdr3_nt: TGTGCCAGCAGCTTAGATTCTAGTAGGCTCTACGAGCAGTACTTC

v_call: TRBV6-2/TRBV6-3
clone_size: once
d_call: -
j_call: TRBJ2-1
cdr3_aa: CASSYSKVDNEQFF
cdr3_nt: TGTGCCAGCAGTTACTCGAAGGTTGACAATGAGCAGTTCTTC

v_call: TRBV6-1
clone_size: -
d_call: -
j_call: TRBJ1-1
cdr3_aa: CASTNVGGWDTEAFF
cdr3_nt: TGTGCCAGCACCAACGTCGGGGGTTGGGACACTGAAGCTTTCTTT

v_call: TRBV30
clone_size: -
d_call: TRBD2
j_call: TRBJ2-1
cdr3_aa: CAWSVRGGSSYNEQFF
cdr3_nt: TGTGCCTGGAGTGTACGGGGGGGAAGCTCCTACAATGAGCAGTTCTTC

v_call: TRBV5-1
clone_size: -
d_call: TRBD2
j_call: TRBJ2-1
cdr3_aa: CASSFLAGSGEQFF
cdr3_nt: TGCGCCAGCAGCTTCCTAGCGGGATCAGGCGAGCAGTTCTTC

v_call: TRBV25-1
clone_size: -
d_call: -
j_call: TRBJ2-7
cdr3_aa: CASSGELRYEQYF
cdr3_nt: TGTGCCAGCAGCGGGGAACTACGGTACGAGCAGTACTTC

v_call: TRBV14
clone_size: few
d_call: -
j_call: TRBJ1-1
cdr3_aa: CASSQISTGIAFF
cdr3_nt: TGTGCCAGCAGCCAAATTTCTACGGGTATAGCTTTCTTT

v_call: TRBV6-1
clone_size: few
d_call: TRBD2
j_call: TRBJ2-3
cdr3_aa: CASTGLAGADTQYF
cdr3_nt: TGTGCCAGCACCGGACTAGCGGGAGCAGATACGCAGTATTTT

v_call: TRBV7-3
clone_size: -
d_call: -
j_call: TRBJ2-1
cdr3_aa: CASSAHFDNEQFF
cdr3_nt: TGTGCCAGCAGCGCCCATTTCGACAATGAGCAGTTCTTC

v_call: TRBV20-1
clone_size: many
d_call: -
j_call: TRBJ1-3
cdr3_aa: CSARKQATDAPVSGNTIYF
cdr3_nt: TGCAGTGCTAGAAAACAGGCTACGGACGCCCCAGTCTCTGGAAACACCATATATTTT

v_call: TRBV14
clone_size: -
d_call: TRBD1
j_call: TRBJ2-7
cdr3_aa: CASNHGGTGVDEQYF
cdr3_nt: TGTGCCAGCAACCATGGGGGGACAGGGGTGGACGAGCAGTACTTC

v_call: TRBV29-1
clone_size: many
d_call: TRBD1
j_call: TRBJ2-5
cdr3_aa: CSAPEGGAPQETQYF
cdr3_nt: TGCAGCGCCCCGGAAGGGGGCGCCCCTCAAGAGACCCAGTACTTC

v_call: TRBV7-9
clone_size: medium-sized
d_call: -
j_call: TRBJ2-1
cdr3_aa: CASSLSESSYNEQFF
cdr3_nt: TGTGCCAGCAGCTTATCAGAGAGCTCCTACAATGAGCAGTTCTTC

v_call: TRBV12-3/TRBV12-4
clone_size: -
d_call: TRBD1
j_call: TRBJ2-5
cdr3_aa: CASSFRQGQETQYF
cdr3_nt: TGTGCCAGCAGTTTTAGACAGGGCCAAGAGACCCAGTACTTC

v_call: TRBV20-1
clone_size: many
d_call: TRBD2
j_call: TRBJ2-1
cdr3_aa: CSARTSGRSREQFF
cdr3_nt: TGCAGTGCTAGGACTAGCGGGAGGAGTCGTGAGCAGTTCTTC

v_call: TRBV7-6
clone_size: -
d_call: -
j_call: TRBJ2-1
cdr3_aa: CASSGELGNEQFF
cdr3_nt: TGTGCCAGCAGCGGAGAACTAGGGAATGAGCAGTTCTTC

v_call: TRBV10-2
clone_size: once
d_call: -
j_call: TRBJ2-7
cdr3_aa: CASSAFGTYSYEQYF
cdr3_nt: TGCGCCAGCAGTGCTTTCGGGACTTACTCCTACGAGCAGTACTTC

v_call: TRBV30
clone_size: few
d_call: TRBD1
j_call: TRBJ1-2
cdr3_aa: CAWSKGQRGGYTF
cdr3_nt: TGTGCCTGGAGCAAGGGACAGCGCGGTGGCTACACCTTC

v_call: TRBV2
clone_size: few
d_call: TRBD2
j_call: TRBJ2-1
cdr3_aa: CASRPGLAGSADEQFF
cdr3_nt: TGTGCCAGCAGACCTGGACTAGCGGGCTCCGCCGATGAGCAGTTCTTC

v_call: TRBV15
clone_size: -
d_call: TRBD1
j_call: TRBJ2-1
cdr3_aa: CATSPGQGPYNEQFF
cdr3_nt: TGTGCCACCAGCCCGGGACAGGGCCCCTACAATGAGCAGTTCTTC

v_call: TRBV7-9
clone_size: -
d_call: -
j_call: TRBJ2-3
cdr3_aa: CASSFPVGTDTQYF
cdr3_nt: TGTGCCAGCAGCTTCCCCGTAGGCACAGATACGCAGTATTTT

v_call: TRBV15
clone_size: -
d_call: -
j_call: TRBJ1-1
cdr3_aa: CATSREGGNTEAFF
cdr3_nt: TGTGCCACCAGCAGAGAAGGGGGGAACACTGAAGCTTTCTTT

v_call: TRBV19
clone_size: -
d_call: -
j_call: TRBJ1-1
cdr3_aa: CAAKPKGHNTEAFF
cdr3_nt: TGTGCCGCAAAACCCAAGGGGCACAACACTGAAGCTTTCTTT

v_call: TRBV7-9
clone_size: -
d_call: -
j_call: TRBJ2-2
cdr3_aa: CASALVNTGELFF
cdr3_nt: TGTGCCAGCGCCCTAGTGAACACCGGGGAGCTGTTTTTT

v_call: TRBV25-1
clone_size: -
d_call: TRBD2
j_call: TRBJ2-1
cdr3_aa: CASSESGASYNEQFF
cdr3_nt: TGTGCCAGCAGTGAAAGCGGGGCTTCCTACAATGAGCAGTTCTTC

v_call: TRBV5-4
clone_size: -
d_call: -
j_call: TRBJ2-2
cdr3_aa: CASSLAKRMNTGELFF
cdr3_nt: TGTGCCAGCAGCTTGGCCAAGCGGATGAACACCGGGGAGCTGTTTTTT

v_call: TRBV29-1
clone_size: few
d_call: -
j_call: TRBJ2-7
cdr3_aa: CSVERGDSYEQYF
cdr3_nt: TGCAGCGTTGAAAGGGGGGACTCCTACGAGCAGTACTTC